These 27 T cell receptor beta chains came from one sample sequenced in a study of T-cell reconstitution after alpha-beta-depleted transplantation in children. Library preparation (for TCRbeta) was performed with unique molecular identifiers. Each CDR3 protein gets one entry after TCRdb re-called the PCR reads with MiXCR. Seen here are hundreds of thousands of distinct CDR3 sequences, roughly 14% observed once, and the top ten hold 0.79%. Sequences were derived from PBMCs, sampled before TCRalphabeta/CD19-depleted stem cell transplant. The source is a girl aged 2-10 years with congenital amegakaryocytic thrombocytopenia, due to receive a stem cell transplant.

The J gene is TRBJ2-1, the V gene TRBV28; the D gene is possibly TRBD2 (6 bases). Trimming stripped 5 bases from V and 0 bases from J, with 17 bases between. This CDR3 contains 17 residues. CDR1 and CDR2 (germline): MDHEN, SYDVKM. CDR3: CASSPPGLASSYNEQFF. The CDR3, as DNA: TGTGCCAGCAGTCCCCCTGGCCTAGCGAGCTCCTACAATGAGCAGTTCTTC.

This clonotype was detected a few times. The chain couples TRBV3-1 to TRBJ1-2; 8 positions match TRBD1. Germline V gene lookup returns CDR1 LGHDT and CDR2 YNNKEL (reference sequence). V lost 0 bases, J lost 8 bases, and 5 bases stayed unmatched. CDR3 size: 14 residues. The CDR3 coding sequence is TGTGCCAGCAGCCAAGATCTCACAGGGGGGGGCTACACCTTC. Translating it yields CASSQDLTGGGYTF.

The rearrangement uses TRBV20-1 and TRBJ2-5, with 10 nucleotides matching TRBD2. From germline, CDR1 is DFQATT and CDR2 SNEGSKA (reference sequence). CDR3 length equals 13 residues. V trimming: 4 bases; J trimming: 4 bases; junction bases outside the gene matches: 3. The DNA of the CDR3 is TGCAGTGCTACATTAGCGGGAGGAGAGACCCAGTACTTC. Protein: CSATLAGGETQYF.

The CDR3 here is CSARAVGGGAMNTEAFF. DNA for the CDR3: TGCAGTGCTAGAGCCGTTGGGGGGGGCGCTATGAACACTGAAGCTTTCTTT. The V gene is TRBV20-1, the J gene TRBJ1-1, with TRBD1 as a possible D gene (6 bases). This CDR3 region has 17 residues. Germline assignment: CDR1 DFQATT and CDR2 SNEGSKA (reference sequence). V was clipped by 1 base and J by 0 bases, with 18 bases between them.

This clonotype has a handful of counts. The chain uses TRBV6-1 and TRBJ2-7, with 7 nucleotides matching TRBD1. Germline assignment: CDR1 MNHNS and CDR2 SASEGT. The CDR3 runs 14 residues. With 7 bases clipped from V and 4 bases from J, the junction kept 10 bases outside the gene matches. CDR3 coding DNA: TGTGCCAGCACCCCGGCGACAGGGCTGTACGAGCAGTACTTC. Translated, it gives CASTPATGLYEQYF.

This clonotype was detected ten times or more. For the CDR3, the DNA is TGCAGTGCTAGAGAAATACAGGGGAATTTTGGCGGGGAGCTGTTTTTT. Translating gives CSAREIQGNFGGELFF. The chain employs TRBV20-1 and TRBJ2-2; TRBD1 agrees at 7 bases. V lost 0 bases, J lost 7 bases, and 11 bases stayed unmatched. The CDR3 has 16 residues. CDR1 is DFQATT, CDR2 SNEGSKA, per germline (reference sequence).

With regard to this clonotype: A much larger clone sits a single nucleotide away, making a read error possible. The conserved phenylalanine or tryptophan is not found at the CDR3 terminus, so this likely reflects a read error. V and J are TRBV12-3 or TRBV12-4 and TRBJ2-2; unclear D gene. V was trimmed by 3 bases and J by 5 bases, leaving 10 bases between them. This CDR3 contains 14 residues. The CDR3 is CASSFSQNTGELFL. DNA for the CDR3: TGTGCCAGCAGTTTTAGTCAGAATACCGGGGAGCTGTTTCTT.

The rearrangement joins TRBV12-3 or TRBV12-4 to TRBJ2-6, with a possible D match to TRBD2 (6 bases). V gave up 3 bases and J gave up 5 bases, with 17 bases separating them. This CDR3 has 17 residues. CDR3: CASSLGGREVWANVLTF. The CDR3 bases are TGTGCCAGCAGTTTGGGGGGTCGGGAAGTCTGGGCCAACGTCCTGACTTTC.

The chain joins TRBV3-1 to TRBJ1-4; D unresolved. This CDR3 region has 11 residues. Between the trimmed V and J ends, which lost 4 bases and 10 bases, there was a span of 7 bases. Germline V gives CDR1 LGHDT, CDR2 YNNKEL (reference sequence). The CDR3 protein is CASSPGGKLFF. CDR3 coding DNA: TGTGCCAGCAGCCCGGGAGGAAAACTGTTTTTT. Full variable domain (rest looked up from reference TRBV3-1 and TRBJ1-4): DTAVSQTPKYLVTQMGNDKSIKCEQNLGHDTMYWYKQDSKKFLKIMFSYNNKELIINETVPNRFSPKSPDKAHLNLHINSLELGDSAVYFCASSPGGKLFFGSGTQLSVL.

The chain employs TRBV6-1 and TRBJ2-3; D is undetermined. Germline assignment: CDR1 MNHNS and CDR2 SASEGT. CDR3 size: 16 residues. Trimming took 7 bases from V and 2 from J, leaving 19 bases between them. The CDR3 here is CASIPHWASPTDTQYF. The CDR3 nucleotides are TGTGCCAGCATCCCCCATTGGGCTTCACCCACAGATACGCAGTATTTT.

This clonotype has just a few counts. The chain couples TRBV10-3 to TRBJ2-1; 11 bases line up with TRBD1. The CDR3 spans 20 residues. CDR1 is ENHRY and CDR2 is SYGVKD in the germline V gene. Trimming took 4 bases from V and 5 from J; bases not matched to a gene: 19. The CDR3, as DNA: TGTGCCATCAGTGGTGGGGGACAGGGGGAAAGCGGGAGTAGGGACAATGAGCAGTTCTTC. Its translation: CAISGGGQGESGSRDNEQFF.

The chain combines TRBV12-3 or TRBV12-4 with TRBJ1-1, with unresolved D. The CDR3 covers 13 residues. The V and J ends lost 4 bases and 1 base respectively, with 7 bases between them. The CDR3 here is CASSYLRNTEAFF. As DNA, the CDR3 is TGTGCCAGCAGTTACCTCAGGAACACTGAAGCTTTCTTT.

Many counts were recorded for this clonotype. J is TRBJ2-2 and V is TRBV12-3 or TRBV12-4; no firm D call. The length of the CDR3 is 14 residues. Deletions cut 3 bases from V and 4 bases from J, with 9 bases between. The CDR3 sequence is CASSFNQATGELFF. DNA of the CDR3: TGTGCCAGCAGTTTTAACCAGGCCACCGGGGAGCTGTTTTTT.

This clonotype occurred a few times. The chain is built from TRBV29-1 and TRBJ1-2, with no clear D. CDR1 is SQVTM and CDR2 is ANQGSEA in the germline V gene. Trimming stripped 3 bases from V and 0 bases from J, with 8 bases between. There are 13 residues in the CDR3. The CDR3 sequence is CSVESFANYGYTF. The CDR3 DNA follows: TGCAGCGTTGAGTCCTTTGCTAACTATGGCTACACCTTC.

Only a few counts were recorded for this clonotype. V usage is TRBV12-3 or TRBV12-4 and J usage is TRBJ2-7, with 10 bases that match TRBD1. The CDR3 spans 13 residues. The ends lost 7 bases at V and 4 bases at J; junction bases unmatched: 4. Written as DNA, the CDR3 is TGTGCCAGCACCTTGGGACAGGGGTACGAGCAGTACTTC. It encodes CASTLGQGYEQYF.

This clonotype was detected ten times or more. The chain is built from TRBV4-1 and TRBJ1-1; possibly TRBD1 for D (6 bases). CDR3 size: 11 residues. Trimming pared 7 bases from V and 8 bases from J, leaving 11 bases between. Germline V gene data show CDR1 as MGHRA and CDR2 as YSYEKL. The CDR3 reads CASTRGGEAFF. The CDR3 nucleotides read TGCGCCAGCACCAGGGGCGGCGAAGCTTTCTTT.

Only a few counts were recorded for this clonotype. V and J are TRBV7-2 and TRBJ2-7; no firm D call. The CDR3 length is 13 residues. CDR1 and CDR2 (germline): SGHTA, FQGNSA. The germline V and J ends were trimmed by 5 bases and 3 bases, with 11 bases remaining between them. This CDR3 is CASSLMLFYEQYF. DNA of the CDR3: TGTGCCAGCAGCCTCATGCTTTTCTACGAGCAGTACTTC.

This clonotype occurred a few times. At one end the junction does not follow the germline gene, possibly because of a read error. The CDR3, as DNA: TGCGCCAGCAGCCCGCGCGCCGGGACTAGCGGGAGTCTTGTCTACAATGAGCAGTTATTC. Translated, it gives CASSPRAGTSGSLVYNEQLF. The chain employs TRBV5-1 and TRBJ2-1; TRBD2 matches at 14 bases. Germline V gene lookup returns CDR1 SGHRS and CDR2 YFSETQ. The CDR3 is 20 residues long.

This clonotype showed up just a few times. The chain recombines TRBV5-6 with TRBJ2-1; the D is unclear. The V gene's germline CDR1 is SGHDT and CDR2 YYEEEE. The length of the CDR3 is 14 residues. With 6 bases removed from V and 5 bases from J, the gap between germline ends came to 15 bases. CDR3 sequence: CASTHVVWNNEQFF. Here the CDR3 DNA reads TGTGCCAGCACCCACGTCGTGTGGAACAATGAGCAGTTCTTC.

The chain couples TRBV9 to TRBJ1-1; 8 bases are shared with TRBD1. The CDR3 is made up of 14 amino acids. Trimming at V came to 3 bases and at J to 7 bases, leaving 8 bases not matched to a gene. Germline V gene sequence: CDR1 SGDLS, CDR2 YYNGEE. CDR3 residues: CASSARGQADEAFF. The CDR3 DNA is TGTGCCAGCAGCGCCCGGGGACAGGCGGATGAAGCTTTCTTT.

This clonotype came up a few times. The chain carries TRBV7-6 and TRBJ2-2; TRBD1 matches 8 bases. CDR1 is SGHVS, CDR2 FNYEAQ, per germline. V dropped 4 bases and J dropped 5; count of bases not matched to a gene: 3. CDR3 length: 14 residues. This chain's CDR3 is CASSYRQGTGELFF. CDR3 nucleotide sequence: TGTGCCAGCAGCTACAGACAGGGGACCGGGGAGCTGTTTTTT.

This clonotype was counted at least ten times. V is TRBV27 and J is TRBJ2-1, with 9 nucleotides matching TRBD2. The CDR3 length is 14 residues. Germline-derived CDR1 and CDR2 are MNHEY and SMNVEV (reference sequence). The junction had 6 bases not matched to a gene; V was cut back by 8 bases and J by 4 bases. CDR3 in DNA: TGTGCCAGCTCAATTGCGGGAGGGTACAATGAGCAGTTCTTC. Its protein is CASSIAGGYNEQFF.

Worth noting for this clonotype: One base away lies a much larger clone, so this may be a sequencing read error. The chain recombines TRBV28 with TRBJ2-1; tentatively, D is TRBD1 (5 bases). Germline loops: CDR1 MDHEN, CDR2 SYDVKM. CDR3 length: 12 residues. In nucleotides, the CDR3 is TGTGCCAGCAGTCAACAGGACAATGAGCAGCTCTTC. It codes for CASSQQDNEQLF.

The J gene is TRBJ1-4, the V gene TRBV15; weak D call: TRBD1 (5 bases). The V and J ends lost 1 base and 13 bases respectively, with 13 bases between them. The V gene's germline CDR1 is LNHNV and CDR2 YYDKDF (reference sequence). The CDR3 consists of 13 residues. CDR3 sequence (DNA): TGTGCCACCAGCAGAGGAGGGGTCAGTGGACTGTTTTTT. It encodes CATSRGGVSGLFF.

There are many counts of this clonotype. The chain combines TRBV5-1 with TRBJ2-7, with TRBD1 identical over 7 bases. Germline CDR1 and CDR2: SGHRS and YFSETQ. This CDR3 comprises 18 residues. With 0 bases clipped from V and 1 base from J, the junction kept 13 bases outside the gene matches. The CDR3 protein is CASSLEVRGMIFSYEQYF. The CDR3 region has the DNA TGCGCCAGCAGCTTGGAGGTCAGGGGGATGATATTTTCCTACGAGCAGTACTTC. Complete variable domain (other parts from reference TRBV5-1 and TRBJ2-7): KAGVTQTPRYLIKTRGQQVTLSCSPISGHRSVSWYQQTPGQGLQFLFEYFSETQRNKGNFPGRFSGRQFSNSRSEMNVSTLELGDSALYLCASSLEVRGMIFSYEQYFGPGTRLTVT.

This clonotype has at least ten counts. The chain employs TRBV12-3 or TRBV12-4 and TRBJ1-1; tentative D call: TRBD1 (6 bases). The CDR3 runs 11 residues. V lost 7 bases and J lost 7, with 10 bases in between. The CDR3 sequence is CASTEGGEAFF. CDR3 coding DNA: TGTGCCAGCACCGAGGGGGGTGAAGCTTTCTTT.

This clonotype was recorded at least ten times. Here the CDR3 DNA reads TGTGCCAGCAGTGCCGGGACAGGGGTCGAGCAGTACTTC. Translation: CASSAGTGVEQYF. The chain links TRBV28 to TRBJ2-7; 10 bases align to TRBD1. The CDR3 loop spans 13 amino acids. V lost 5 bases, J lost 6 bases, and 4 bases stayed unmatched. CDR1 and CDR2 from the germline V gene are MDHEN and SYDVKM.